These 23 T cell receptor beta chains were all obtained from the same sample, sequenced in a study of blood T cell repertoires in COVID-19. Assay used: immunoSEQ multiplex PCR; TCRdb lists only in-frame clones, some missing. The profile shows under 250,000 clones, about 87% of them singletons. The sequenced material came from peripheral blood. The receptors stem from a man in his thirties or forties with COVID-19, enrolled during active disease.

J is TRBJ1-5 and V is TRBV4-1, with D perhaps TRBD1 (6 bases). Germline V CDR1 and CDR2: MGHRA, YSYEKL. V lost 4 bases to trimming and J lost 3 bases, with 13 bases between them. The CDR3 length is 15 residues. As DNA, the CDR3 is TGCGCCAGCAGCCCCATAGGACAGTTCAATCAGCCCCAGCATTTT. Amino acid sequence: CASSPIGQFNQPQHF.

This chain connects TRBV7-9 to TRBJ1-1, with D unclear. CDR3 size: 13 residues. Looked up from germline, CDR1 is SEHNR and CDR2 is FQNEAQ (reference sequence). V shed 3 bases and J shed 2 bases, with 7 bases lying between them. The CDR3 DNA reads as TGTGCCAGCAGCTTCGAGTATAACACTGAAGCTTTCTTT. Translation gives CASSFEYNTEAFF.

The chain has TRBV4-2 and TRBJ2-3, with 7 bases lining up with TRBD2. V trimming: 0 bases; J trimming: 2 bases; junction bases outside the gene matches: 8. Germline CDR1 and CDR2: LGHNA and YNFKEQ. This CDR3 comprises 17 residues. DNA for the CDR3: TGTGCCAGCAGCCAAGATTGGCTAGCGGAGTCCACAGATACGCAGTATTTT. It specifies CASSQDWLAESTDTQYF.

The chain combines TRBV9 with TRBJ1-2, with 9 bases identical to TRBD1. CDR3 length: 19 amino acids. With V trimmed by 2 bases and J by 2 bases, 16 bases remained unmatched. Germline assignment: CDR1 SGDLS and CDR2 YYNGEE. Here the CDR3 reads CASSVTTGTGRFGNYGYTF. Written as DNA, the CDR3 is TGTGCCAGCAGCGTGACTACCGGGACAGGGCGTTTTGGAAACTATGGCTACACCTTC.

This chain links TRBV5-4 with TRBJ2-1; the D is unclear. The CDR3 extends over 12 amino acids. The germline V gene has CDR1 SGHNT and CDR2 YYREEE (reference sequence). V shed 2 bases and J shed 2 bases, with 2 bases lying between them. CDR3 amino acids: CASSFTYNEQFF. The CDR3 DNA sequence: TGTGCCAGCAGCTTCACCTACAATGAGCAGTTCTTC.

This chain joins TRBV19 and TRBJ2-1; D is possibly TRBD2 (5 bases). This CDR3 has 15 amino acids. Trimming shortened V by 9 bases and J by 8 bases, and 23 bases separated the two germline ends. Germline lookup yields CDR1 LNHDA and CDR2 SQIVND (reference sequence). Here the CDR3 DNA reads TGTGCCAGCAGAGTCCCTAGCCTTGGAGGCGATGAGCAGTTCTTC. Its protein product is CASRVPSLGGDEQFF. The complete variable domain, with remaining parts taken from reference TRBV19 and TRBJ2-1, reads DGGITQSPKYLFRKEGQNVTLSCEQNLNHDAMYWYRQDPGQGLRLIYYSQIVNDFQKGDIAEGYSVSREKKESFPLTVTSAQKNPTAFYLCASRVPSLGGDEQFFGPGTRLTVL.

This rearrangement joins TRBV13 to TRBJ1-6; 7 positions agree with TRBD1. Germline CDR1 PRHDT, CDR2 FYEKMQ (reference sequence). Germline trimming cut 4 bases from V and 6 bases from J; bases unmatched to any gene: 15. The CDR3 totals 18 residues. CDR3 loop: CASSSGQAGFFSNSPLHF. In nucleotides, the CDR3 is TGTGCCAGCAGCTCCGGACAGGCGGGCTTCTTTTCTAATTCACCCCTCCACTTT.

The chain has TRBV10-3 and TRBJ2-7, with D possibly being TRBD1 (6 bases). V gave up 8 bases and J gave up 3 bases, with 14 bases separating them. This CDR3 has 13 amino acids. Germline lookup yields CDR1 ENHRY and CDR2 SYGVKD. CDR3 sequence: CAIGAGASYEQYF. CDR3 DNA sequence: TGTGCCATCGGCGCAGGGGCAAGCTACGAGCAGTACTTC.

CDR3 coding DNA: TGTGCCAGCAGCTTGGGCCAGTTTAGCAATCAGCCCCAGCATTTT. It translates to CASSLGQFSNQPQHF. J is TRBJ1-5 and V is TRBV5-6; D remains unclear. Trimming removed 0 bases from V and 0 bases from J, with 7 bases in between. The germline V gene encodes CDR1 SGHDT and CDR2 YYEEEE. The CDR3 contains 15 residues.

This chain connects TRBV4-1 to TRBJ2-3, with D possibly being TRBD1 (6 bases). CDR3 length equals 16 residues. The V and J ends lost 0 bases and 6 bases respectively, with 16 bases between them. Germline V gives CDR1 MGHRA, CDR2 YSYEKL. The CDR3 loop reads CASSQDPEQGRDTQYF. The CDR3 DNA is TGCGCCAGCAGCCAAGACCCAGAACAGGGCCGGGATACGCAGTATTTT.

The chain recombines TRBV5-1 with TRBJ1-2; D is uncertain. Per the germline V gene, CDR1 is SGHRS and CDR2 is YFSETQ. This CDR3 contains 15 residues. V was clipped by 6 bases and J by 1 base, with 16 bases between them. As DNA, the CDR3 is TGCGCCAGCATCCCGGGAGGACGGGTTAACTATGGCTACACCTTC. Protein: CASIPGGRVNYGYTF.

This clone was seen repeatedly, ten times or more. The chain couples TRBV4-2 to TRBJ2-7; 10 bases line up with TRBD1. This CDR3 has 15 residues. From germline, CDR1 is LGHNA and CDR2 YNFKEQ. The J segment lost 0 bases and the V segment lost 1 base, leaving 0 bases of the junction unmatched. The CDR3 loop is CASSQGTGGSYEQYF. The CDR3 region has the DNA TGTGCCAGCAGCCAAGGGACAGGGGGCTCCTACGAGCAGTACTTC.

CDR3 in amino acids: CASILAGGSYEQYF. In DNA, the CDR3 is TGTGCCAGCATTCTAGCGGGAGGGTCCTACGAGCAGTACTTC. V and J are TRBV28 and TRBJ2-7; 12 bases match TRBD2. Germline V gene data show CDR1 as MDHEN and CDR2 as SYDVKM. The CDR3 runs to 14 residues. With 7 bases clipped from V and 1 base from J, the junction kept 2 bases outside the gene matches.

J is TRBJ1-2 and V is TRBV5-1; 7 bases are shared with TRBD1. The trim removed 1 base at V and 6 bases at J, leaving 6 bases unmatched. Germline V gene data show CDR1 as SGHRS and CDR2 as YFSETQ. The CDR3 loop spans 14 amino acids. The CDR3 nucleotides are TGCGCCAGCAGCTTGAGACAGGGATGGGATGGCTACACCTTC. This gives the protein CASSLRQGWDGYTF.

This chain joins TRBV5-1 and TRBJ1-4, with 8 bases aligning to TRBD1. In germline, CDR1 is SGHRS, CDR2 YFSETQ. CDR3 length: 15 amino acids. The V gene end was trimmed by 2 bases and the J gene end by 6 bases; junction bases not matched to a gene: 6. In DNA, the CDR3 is TGCGCCAGCAGCTTCGCGGGGACAGGCTATGAAAAACTGTTTTTT. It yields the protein CASSFAGTGYEKLFF. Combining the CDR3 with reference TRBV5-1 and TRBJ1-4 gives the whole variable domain KAGVTQTPRYLIKTRGQQVTLSCSPISGHRSVSWYQQTPGQGLQFLFEYFSETQRNKGNFPGRFSGRQFSNSRSEMNVSTLELGDSALYLCASSFAGTGYEKLFFGSGTQLSVL.

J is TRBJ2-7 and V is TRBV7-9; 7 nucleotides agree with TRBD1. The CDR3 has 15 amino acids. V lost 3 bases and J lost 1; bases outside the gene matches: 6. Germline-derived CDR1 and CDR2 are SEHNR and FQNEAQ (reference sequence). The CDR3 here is CASSLVTGQSYEQYF. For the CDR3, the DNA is TGTGCCAGCAGCTTGGTAACGGGACAGTCCTACGAGCAGTACTTC. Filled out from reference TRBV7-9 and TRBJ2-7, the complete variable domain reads DTGVSQNPRHKITKRGQNVTFRCDPISEHNRLYWYRQTLGQGPEFLTYFQNEAQLEKSRLLSDRFSAERPKGSFSTLEIQRTEQGDSAMYLCASSLVTGQSYEQYFGPGTRLTVT.

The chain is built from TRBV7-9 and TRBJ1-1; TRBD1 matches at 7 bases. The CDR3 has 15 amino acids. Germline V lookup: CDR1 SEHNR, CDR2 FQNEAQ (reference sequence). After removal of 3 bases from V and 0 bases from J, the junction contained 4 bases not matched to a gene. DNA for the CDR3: TGTGCCAGCAGCTTGGAGGGGGCCTTGAACACTGAAGCTTTCTTT. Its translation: CASSLEGALNTEAFF.

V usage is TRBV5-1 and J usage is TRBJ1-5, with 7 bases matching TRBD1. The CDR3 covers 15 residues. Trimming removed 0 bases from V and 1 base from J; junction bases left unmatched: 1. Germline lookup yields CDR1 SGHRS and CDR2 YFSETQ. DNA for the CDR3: TGCGCCAGCAGCTTGGGGGACAGAAGCAATCAGCCCCAGCATTTT. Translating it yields CASSLGDRSNQPQHF.

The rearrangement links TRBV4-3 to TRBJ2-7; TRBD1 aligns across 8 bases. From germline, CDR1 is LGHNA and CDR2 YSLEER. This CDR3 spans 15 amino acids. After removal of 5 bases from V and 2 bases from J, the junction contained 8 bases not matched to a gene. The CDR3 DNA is TGCGCCAGCAGCACTTATCACAGGGGGGCCTACGAGCAGTACTTC. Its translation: CASSTYHRGAYEQYF.

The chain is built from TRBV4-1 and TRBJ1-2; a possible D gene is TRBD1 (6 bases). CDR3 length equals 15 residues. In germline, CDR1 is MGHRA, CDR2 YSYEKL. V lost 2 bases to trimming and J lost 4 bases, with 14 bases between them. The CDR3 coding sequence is TGCGCCAGCAGCCAATCAGTCAGGGGAATCTATGGCTACACCTTC. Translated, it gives CASSQSVRGIYGYTF.

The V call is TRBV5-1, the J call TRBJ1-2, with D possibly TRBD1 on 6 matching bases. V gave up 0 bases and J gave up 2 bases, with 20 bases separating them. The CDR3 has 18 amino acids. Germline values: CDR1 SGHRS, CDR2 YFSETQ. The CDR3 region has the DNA TGCGCCAGCAGCTTGGCCGGGAGGCCAGGGGCGAGGAACTATGGCTACACCTTC. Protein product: CASSLAGRPGARNYGYTF.

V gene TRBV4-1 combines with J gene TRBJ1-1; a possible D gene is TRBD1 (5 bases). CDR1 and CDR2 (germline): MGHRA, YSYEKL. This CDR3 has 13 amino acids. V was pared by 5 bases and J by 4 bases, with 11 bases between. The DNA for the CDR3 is TGCGCCAGCAGCTTTGTCGGGGGCACTGAAGCTTTCTTT. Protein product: CASSFVGGTEAFF.

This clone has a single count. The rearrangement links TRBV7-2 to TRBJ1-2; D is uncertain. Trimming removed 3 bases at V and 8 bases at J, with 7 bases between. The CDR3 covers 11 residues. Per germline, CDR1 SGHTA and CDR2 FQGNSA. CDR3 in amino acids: CASSFSGGYTF. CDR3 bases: TGTGCCAGCAGCTTCTCGGGGGGCTACACCTTC.